This TCR beta chain was retrieved from a study of vaccination and CD4 T cells after COVID-19. Study overall: Post-COVID draws came a median around 100 days after diagnosis (range 35 to 161). Cultures designated as controls were supplied with a CEFX pool, an HIV-1 Nef pool, or no peptide.

Treatment meaning: roughly 10-day PBMC culture with coronavirus spike peptide pools or control peptides (ViraFEST assay). T cells were expanded with peptide pools, and expanded clonotypes were identified by TCR sequencing. On this clonotype itself: What it recognizes is unknown.

Sequenced with the Oncomine TCR Beta short-read assay was DNA taken from cultured CD4+ T cells. Genomic DNA extraction was carried out from cultured CD4+ T cells. From the PCR reads, TCRdb called clonotypes with MiXCR, one entry per CDR3 protein. Of about 18,000 distinct CDR3 sequences listed, 43% are singletons. The CDR3 runs 14 residues. V dropped 8 bases and J dropped 4 bases, with 15 bases sitting between them. Looked up from germline, CDR1 is MNHNS and CDR2 is SASEGT. This TCR derives from a human donor who had recovered from COVID-19. The material was CD4+ T cells from blood, cultured in vitro, obtained after SARS-CoV-2 vaccination. The chain joins TRBV6-1 to TRBJ2-1; D not resolved. CDR3 sequence: CASAEQQLYNEQFF. DNA for the CDR3: TGTGCCAGCGCTGAACAGCAGTTGTACAATGAGCAGTTCTTC.